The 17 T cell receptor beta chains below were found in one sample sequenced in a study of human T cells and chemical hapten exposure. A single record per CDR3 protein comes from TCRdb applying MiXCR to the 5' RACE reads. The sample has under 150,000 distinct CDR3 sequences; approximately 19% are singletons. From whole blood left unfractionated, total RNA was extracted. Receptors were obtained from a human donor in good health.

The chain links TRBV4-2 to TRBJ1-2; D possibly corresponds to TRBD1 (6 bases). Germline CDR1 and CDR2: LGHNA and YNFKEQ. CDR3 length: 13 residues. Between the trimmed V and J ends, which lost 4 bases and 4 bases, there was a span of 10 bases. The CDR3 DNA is TGTGCCAGCAGCCTCCGGGACATCTATGGCTACACCTTC. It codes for CASSLRDIYGYTF.

CDR3 loop: CASSLWGGQETQYF. CDR3 DNA sequence: TGTGCCAGCAGTTTGTGGGGGGGCCAAGAGACCCAGTACTTC. The rearrangement joins TRBV27 to TRBJ2-5, with TRBD2 identical over 7 bases. CDR1 is MNHEY and CDR2 is SMNVEV in the germline V gene (reference sequence). This CDR3 has 14 residues. Trimming removed 3 bases from V and 1 base from J; junction bases left unmatched: 2.

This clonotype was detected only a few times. The CDR3 DNA is TGCAGCGGCGCGGGACAGGGCTTCAATGAGCAGTTCTTC. Protein: CSGAGQGFNEQFF. The chain employs TRBV29-1 and TRBJ2-1, with 9 positions matching TRBD1. Germline CDR1 is SQVTM and CDR2 is ANQGSEA. V lost 7 bases, J lost 6 bases, and 7 bases stayed unmatched. The CDR3 contains 13 residues.

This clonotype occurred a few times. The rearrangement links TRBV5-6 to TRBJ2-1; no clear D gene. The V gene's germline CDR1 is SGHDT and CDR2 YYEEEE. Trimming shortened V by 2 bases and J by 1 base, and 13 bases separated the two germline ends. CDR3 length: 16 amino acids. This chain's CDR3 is CASSLPSTASYNEQFF. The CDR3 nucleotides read TGTGCCAGCAGCTTACCCAGCACAGCGTCCTACAATGAGCAGTTCTTC.

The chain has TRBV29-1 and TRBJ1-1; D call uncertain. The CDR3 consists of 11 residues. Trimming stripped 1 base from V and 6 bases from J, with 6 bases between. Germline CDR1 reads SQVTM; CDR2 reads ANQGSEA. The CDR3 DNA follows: TGCAGCGTTGAAGGGTGTGCTGAAGCTTTCTTT. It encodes CSVEGCAEAFF. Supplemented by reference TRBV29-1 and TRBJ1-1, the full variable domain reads SAVISQKPSRDICQRGTSLTIQCQVDSQVTMMFWYRQQPGQSLTLIATANQGSEATYESGFVIDKFPISRPNLTFSTLTVSNMSPEDSSIYLCSVEGCAEAFFGQGTRLTVV.

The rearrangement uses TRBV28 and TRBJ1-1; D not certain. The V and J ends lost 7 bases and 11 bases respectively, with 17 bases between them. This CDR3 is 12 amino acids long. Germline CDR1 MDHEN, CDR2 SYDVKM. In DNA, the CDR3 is TGTGCCAGCAAGGTGGTCGGTAAGAATGCTTTCTTT. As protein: CASKVVGKNAFF.

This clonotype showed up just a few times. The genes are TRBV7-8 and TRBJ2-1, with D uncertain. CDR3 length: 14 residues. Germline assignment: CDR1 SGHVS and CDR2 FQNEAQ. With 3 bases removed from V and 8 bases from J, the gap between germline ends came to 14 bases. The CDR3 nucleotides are TGTGCCAGCAGCTTGGTCTGGGGTGGGGATGAGCAGTTCTTC. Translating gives CASSLVWGGDEQFF.

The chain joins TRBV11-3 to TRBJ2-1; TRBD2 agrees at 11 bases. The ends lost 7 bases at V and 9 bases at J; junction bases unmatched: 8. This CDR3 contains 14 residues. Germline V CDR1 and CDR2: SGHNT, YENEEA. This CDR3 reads CASTANGLAGEQFF. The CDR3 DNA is TGTGCCAGCACCGCTAACGGACTAGCGGGTGAGCAGTTCTTC.

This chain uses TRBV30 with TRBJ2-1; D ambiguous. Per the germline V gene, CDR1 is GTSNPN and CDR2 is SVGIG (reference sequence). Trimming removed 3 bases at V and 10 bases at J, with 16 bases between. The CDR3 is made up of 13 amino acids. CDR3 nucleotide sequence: TGTGCCTGGAGCTCCCGACCGACATTCGAGCAGTTCTTC. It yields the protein CAWSSRPTFEQFF.

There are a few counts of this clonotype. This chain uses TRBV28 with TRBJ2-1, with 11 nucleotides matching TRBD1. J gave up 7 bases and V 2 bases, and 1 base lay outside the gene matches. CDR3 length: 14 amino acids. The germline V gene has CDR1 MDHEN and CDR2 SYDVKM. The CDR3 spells CASSLGQGANEQFF. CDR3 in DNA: TGTGCCAGCAGTTTAGGACAGGGGGCAAATGAGCAGTTCTTC. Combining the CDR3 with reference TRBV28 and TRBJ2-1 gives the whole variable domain DVKVTQSSRYLVKRTGEKVFLECVQDMDHENMFWYRQDPGLGLRLIYFSYDVKMKEKGDIPEGYSVSREKKERFSLILESASTNQTSMYLCASSLGQGANEQFFGPGTRLTVL.

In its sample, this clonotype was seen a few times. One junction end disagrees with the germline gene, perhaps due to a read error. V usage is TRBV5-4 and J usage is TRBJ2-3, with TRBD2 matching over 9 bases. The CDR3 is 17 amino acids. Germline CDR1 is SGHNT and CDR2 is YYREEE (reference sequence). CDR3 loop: CASSLGLAVRGTDTQYF. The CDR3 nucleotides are TGTGCCAGCAGCTTGGGACTAGCGGTCAGGGGCACGGATACGCAGTATTTT. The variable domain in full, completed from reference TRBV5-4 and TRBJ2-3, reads ETGVTQSPTHLIKTRGQQVTLRCSSQSGHNTVSWYQQALGQGPQFIFQYYREEENGRGNFPPRFSGLQFPNYSSELNVNALELDDSALYLCASSLGLAVRGTDTQYFGPGTRLTVL.

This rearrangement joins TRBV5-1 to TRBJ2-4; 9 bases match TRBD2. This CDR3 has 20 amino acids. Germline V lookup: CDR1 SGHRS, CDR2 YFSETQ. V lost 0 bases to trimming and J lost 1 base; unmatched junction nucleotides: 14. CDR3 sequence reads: CASSLAPTSGSLSAKNIQYF. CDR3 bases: TGCGCCAGCAGCTTGGCTCCGACTAGCGGTAGCCTTTCTGCCAAAAACATTCAGTACTTC.

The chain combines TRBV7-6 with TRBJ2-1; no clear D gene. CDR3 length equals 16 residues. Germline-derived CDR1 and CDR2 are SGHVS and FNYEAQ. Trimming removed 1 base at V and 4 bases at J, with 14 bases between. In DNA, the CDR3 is TGTGCCAGCAGCTTAGAGGGTCCTGACATTTACAATGAGCAGTTCTTC. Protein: CASSLEGPDIYNEQFF. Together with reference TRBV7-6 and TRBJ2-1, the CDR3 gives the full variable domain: GAGVSQSPRYKVTKRGQDVALRCDPISGHVSLYWYRQALGQGPEFLTYFNYEAQQDKSGLPNDRFSAERPEGSISTLTIQRTEQRDSAMYRCASSLEGPDIYNEQFFGPGTRLTVL.

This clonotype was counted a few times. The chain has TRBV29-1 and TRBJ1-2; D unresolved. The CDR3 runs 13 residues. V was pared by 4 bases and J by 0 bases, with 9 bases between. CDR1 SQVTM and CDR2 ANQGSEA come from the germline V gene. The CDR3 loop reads CSVGHRSNYGYTF. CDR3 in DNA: TGCAGCGTTGGTCACAGATCTAACTATGGCTACACCTTC.

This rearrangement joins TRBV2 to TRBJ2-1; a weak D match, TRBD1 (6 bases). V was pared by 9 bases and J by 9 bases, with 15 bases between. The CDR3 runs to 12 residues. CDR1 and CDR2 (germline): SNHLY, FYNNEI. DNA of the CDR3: TGTGCCAGTACACAGGGTATGGGTGAGCAGTTCTTC. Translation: CASTQGMGEQFF.

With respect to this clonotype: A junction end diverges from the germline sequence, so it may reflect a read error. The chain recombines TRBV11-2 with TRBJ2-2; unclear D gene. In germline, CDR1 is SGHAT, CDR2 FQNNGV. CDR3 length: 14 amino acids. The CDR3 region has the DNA TGTGCCAGCAGCTTAGAGACGAATACCGGGGAGCTGTTTTTT. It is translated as CASSLETNTGELFF.

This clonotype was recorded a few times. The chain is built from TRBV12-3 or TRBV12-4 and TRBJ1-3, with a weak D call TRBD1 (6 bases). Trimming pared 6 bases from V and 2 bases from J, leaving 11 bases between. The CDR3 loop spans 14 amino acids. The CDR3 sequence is CASREDSTGNTIYF. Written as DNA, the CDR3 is TGTGCCAGCAGAGAGGACAGTACTGGAAACACCATATATTTT.